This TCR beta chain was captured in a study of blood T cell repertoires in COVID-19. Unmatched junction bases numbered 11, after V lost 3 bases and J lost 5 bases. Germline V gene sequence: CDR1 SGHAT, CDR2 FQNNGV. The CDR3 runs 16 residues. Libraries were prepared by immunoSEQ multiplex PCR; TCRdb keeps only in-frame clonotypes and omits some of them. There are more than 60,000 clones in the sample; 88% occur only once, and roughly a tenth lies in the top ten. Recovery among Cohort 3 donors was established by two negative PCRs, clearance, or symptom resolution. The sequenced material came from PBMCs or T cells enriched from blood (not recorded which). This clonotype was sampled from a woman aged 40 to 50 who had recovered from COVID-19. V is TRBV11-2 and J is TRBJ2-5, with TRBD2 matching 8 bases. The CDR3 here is CASSFSFGGAEETQYF. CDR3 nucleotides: TGTGCCAGCAGCTTCAGTTTCGGGGGGGCCGAGGAGACCCAGTACTTC.